Below, 2 T cell receptor beta chains from the same sample are listed, as sequenced in a study of T cell changes during pregnancy in multiple sclerosis. The method was immunoSEQ multiplex PCR; TCRdb's version includes in-frame clones alone and lacks a portion of them. Among tens of thousands of clones listed, 85% to 95% were seen once. The sample consisted of CD8+ T cells from peripheral blood mononuclear cells, taken in the second trimester of pregnancy. The origin of the receptors is a female donor with multiple sclerosis, enrolled in a pregnancy study.

The V and J genes are TRBV7-9 and TRBJ1-1, with D unresolved. The germline gives CDR1 SEHNR, CDR2 FQNEAQ (reference sequence). V lost 2 bases to trimming and J lost 1 base, with 11 bases between them. This CDR3 comprises 15 residues. CDR3 residues: CASSLSEVGNTEAFF. DNA of the CDR3: TGTGCCAGCAGCTTAAGTGAGGTTGGGAACACTGAAGCTTTCTTT.

The table lists this clone with a count of one. The chain has TRBV9 and TRBJ2-5; maybe TRBD1 (6 bases). This CDR3 comprises 13 residues. Trimming took off 3 bases at V and 3 bases at J, with 9 bases between the two ends. From germline, CDR1 is SGDLS and CDR2 YYNGEE. DNA for the CDR3: TGTGCCAGCAGCGCGGACAGAGAAGAGACCCAGTACTTC. Translated, it gives CASSADREETQYF.